These 18 T cell receptor beta chains were all obtained from the same sample, sequenced in a study of T cell changes during pregnancy in multiple sclerosis. Some clones are missing from TCRdb's copy, which holds only in-frame ones; the method was immunoSEQ multiplex PCR. Of about 29,000 clones in the sample, about 90% were seen once. Specimen: CD8+ T cells from peripheral blood mononuclear cells, collected before pregnancy. Receptor source: a female donor with multiple sclerosis, enrolled in a pregnancy study.

V gene TRBV27 combines with J gene TRBJ1-1; 9 bases align to TRBD1. The CDR3 sequence is 12 residues long. CDR1 is MNHEY and CDR2 is SMNVEV in the germline V gene (reference sequence). The trim removed 4 bases at V and 10 bases at J, leaving 4 bases unmatched. This chain's CDR3 is CASSSTDRGAFF. The CDR3 DNA reads TGTGCCAGCAGTTCGACGGACAGGGGAGCTTTCTTT.

With respect to this clone: The junction shows a germline mismatch at one end, possibly a read error. V gene TRBV7-7 combines with J gene TRBJ2-1; a weak D match, TRBD2 (6 bases). The germline V gene has CDR1 SSHAT and CDR2 FNYEAQ (reference sequence). The CDR3 length is 15 residues. CDR3 nucleotide sequence: TGTGCTAGCAGCTTGGGACTGGCCTCCTACAATGAGCAGTTCTTC. This sequence encodes CASSLGLASYNEQFF.

The J gene is TRBJ2-7, the V gene TRBV10-3, with 7 bases lining up with TRBD1. V gave up 3 bases and J gave up 4 bases; unmatched junction bases: 12. The CDR3 loop spans 16 amino acids. Germline values: CDR1 ENHRY, CDR2 SYGVKD. CDR3 protein: CAISENWDRGIYEQYF. CDR3 nucleotides: TGTGCCATCAGTGAAAATTGGGACAGAGGAATATACGAGCAGTACTTC.

This chain uses TRBV29-1 with TRBJ2-7; D is ambiguous. The CDR3 is 12 residues long. Between the trimmed V and J ends, which lost 4 bases and 3 bases, there was a span of 10 bases. Germline V gene data show CDR1 as SQVTM and CDR2 as ANQGSEA. Here the CDR3 DNA reads TGCAGCGTTGTTGAACAGAACTACGAGCAGTACTTC. Translated, it gives CSVVEQNYEQYF.

This clone was counted once. J is TRBJ2-2 and V is TRBV4-3, with TRBD1 as a possible D gene (6 bases). Germline CDR1 LGHNA, CDR2 YSLEER. The CDR3 loop spans 17 amino acids. Between the trimmed V and J ends, which lost 4 bases and 4 bases, there was a span of 19 bases. The CDR3 DNA is TGCGCCAGCAGCCCCCACCGGGACACACCAATCACCGGGGAGCTGTTTTTT. It is translated as CASSPHRDTPITGELFF.

The chain is built from TRBV12-5 and TRBJ1-1, with a weak D call TRBD1 (5 bases). The CDR3 consists of 14 residues. CDR1 and CDR2 from the germline V gene are LGHNT and FRNRAP. In DNA, the CDR3 is TGTCTTTTTAAGCCCCGGGACTCCCTTCCTGAAGCTTTCTTT. Translation: CLFKPRDSLPEAFF.

The rearrangement uses TRBV14 and TRBJ2-2; TRBD2 matches at 9 bases. CDR1 and CDR2 (germline): SGHDN, FVKESK. There are 16 residues in the CDR3. J gave up 2 bases and V 2 bases, and 3 bases lay outside the gene matches. The CDR3 DNA sequence: TGTGCCAGCAGCCAAAGACTAGCGGTTAACACCGGGGAGCTGTTTTTT. Amino acids: CASSQRLAVNTGELFF.

This clone was observed once. This rearrangement joins TRBV28 to TRBJ2-7; tentative D call: TRBD1 (6 bases). The length of the CDR3 is 11 residues. In germline, CDR1 is MDHEN, CDR2 SYDVKM. Trimming cost V 3 bases and J 6 bases, with 6 bases left between them. In DNA form, the CDR3 reads TGTGCCAGCAGTTTGGACAGCGAGCAGTACTTC. It is translated as CASSLDSEQYF.

The chain couples TRBV12-2 to TRBJ2-7; whether TRBD2, the table's D call, matches the DNA was not checked. TRBV12-2 is reported as a pseudogene. The CDR3 sequence is 9 residues long. The CDR3 loop is CASRLVGVF. The CDR3 bases are TGTGCAAGTCGCTTAGTCGGGGTCTTC.

The rearrangement uses TRBV6-6 and TRBJ2-5; 13 bases align to TRBD2. The CDR3 is 16 residues long. Germline V gene lookup returns CDR1 MNHNY and CDR2 SVGAGI (reference sequence). V lost 2 bases to trimming and J lost 4 bases; unmatched junction nucleotides: 4. CDR3 loop: CASSYDGTSGTETQYF. DNA of the CDR3: TGTGCCAGCAGTTACGATGGGACTAGCGGGACAGAGACCCAGTACTTC.

The V call is TRBV18, the J call TRBJ2-6; no definite D call. This CDR3 is 13 amino acids long. The germline V and J ends were trimmed by 3 bases and 7 bases, with 7 bases remaining between them. CDR1 and CDR2 (germline): KGHSH, LQKENI. Here the CDR3 DNA reads TGTGCCAGCTCACCGCTAGGAGCCAACGTCCTGACTTTC. Its protein product is CASSPLGANVLTF.

This chain joins TRBV7-9 and TRBJ1-2; TRBD1 agrees at 8 bases. Per germline, CDR1 SEHNR and CDR2 FQNEAQ (reference sequence). This CDR3 spans 13 amino acids. Trimming removed 5 bases from V and 6 bases from J; junction bases left unmatched: 5. CDR3 coding DNA: TGTGCCAGCAGCCCGGACAGGGTACATGGCTACACCTTC. As protein: CASSPDRVHGYTF.

This chain connects TRBV5-5 to TRBJ1-2; TRBD1 might be the D (6 bases). The CDR3 is 13 amino acids. Germline V lookup: CDR1 SGHKS, CDR2 YYEKEE (reference sequence). The V end was cut by 3 bases, the J end by 4 bases, with 10 bases between. Written as DNA, the CDR3 is TGTGCCAGCAGCTGGGGACAAGTCTATGGCTACACCTTC. This codes for CASSWGQVYGYTF.

This clone was picked up one time. The CDR3 coding sequence is TGTGCCAGCAGCCCCGTCCCTAGCGGCACCGGGGAGCTGTTTTTT. It is translated as CASSPVPSGTGELFF. The rearrangement links TRBV7-3 to TRBJ2-2; 7 nucleotides agree with TRBD2. CDR3 length: 15 residues. Germline V gene lookup returns CDR1 SGHTA and CDR2 FQGTGA. V lost 5 bases to trimming and J lost 4 bases; unmatched junction nucleotides: 7. Supplemented by reference TRBV7-3 and TRBJ2-2, the full variable domain reads GAGVSQTPSNKVTEKGKYVELRCDPISGHTALYWYRQSLGQGPEFLIYFQGTGAADDSGLPNDRFFAVRPEGSVSTLKIQRTERGDSAVYLCASSPVPSGTGELFFGEGSRLTVL.

The chain recombines TRBV29-1 with TRBJ2-7; D is unresolved. The germline V gene has CDR1 SQVTM and CDR2 ANQGSEA. This CDR3 spans 14 amino acids. V shed 7 bases and J shed 1 base, with 17 bases lying between them. CDR3 nucleotides: TGCAGCGGGGCGAGTATCGGCGATTCCTACGAGCAGTACTTC. Translation: CSGASIGDSYEQYF.

V is TRBV10-3 and J is TRBJ2-7, with D maybe TRBD1 (6 bases). CDR1 is ENHRY, CDR2 SYGVKD, per germline. The length of the CDR3 is 12 residues. Trimming shortened V by 10 bases and J by 3 bases, and 13 bases separated the two germline ends. The CDR3: CATATGDYEQYF. DNA for the CDR3: TGTGCCACCGCGACAGGAGACTACGAGCAGTACTTC.

Here the CDR3 DNA reads TGTGCCAGTAGTATAGCTTCCGCCGGCAATGAGCAGTTCTTC. This gives the protein CASSIASAGNEQFF. The gene calls are TRBV19 and TRBJ2-1; D remains unclear. The length of the CDR3 is 14 residues. Looked up from germline, CDR1 is LNHDA and CDR2 is SQIVND (reference sequence). Trimming took off 1 base at V and 6 bases at J, with 10 bases between the two ends.

J is TRBJ2-5 and V is TRBV15; 8 nucleotides agree with TRBD2. V lost 4 bases, J lost 5 bases, and 12 bases stayed unmatched. The CDR3 has 16 amino acids. Germline CDR1 and CDR2: LNHNV and YYDKDF (reference sequence). CDR3 in amino acids: CATSTAPREGWETQYF. The CDR3 coding sequence is TGTGCCACCAGCACCGCCCCCCGGGAGGGGTGGGAGACCCAGTACTTC. Using reference TRBV15 and TRBJ2-5 for the parts outside the CDR3, the full variable domain is DAMVIQNPRYQVTQFGKPVTLSCSQTLNHNVMYWYQQKSSQAPKLLFHYYDKDFNNEADTPDNFQSRRPNTSFCFLDIRSPGLGDTAMYLCATSTAPREGWETQYFGPGTRLLVL.